This T cell receptor beta chain was identified during a study of response to subunit inactivated influenza vaccine. Study-level results: There was a suggestion from the authors that each seasonal influenza vaccination recruits few new T cells.

TCRdb fed the RT-PCR reads into MiXCR, producing one record per CDR3 protein. The table has some 500,000 distinct CDR3 sequences, roughly 13% seen once. CDR3 length equals 14 residues. Trimming took 1 base from V and 3 from J; bases not matched to a gene: 2. Concerning this clonotype itself: Antigen unknown.

The chain couples TRBV12-3 or TRBV12-4 to TRBJ2-7; TRBD1 matches at 8 bases. The specimen comprised PBMCs from blood, sampled 40 to 50 days after vaccination. This TCR came from a man aged 45 to 65 who received an inactivated influenza vaccine. In DNA form, the CDR3 reads TGTGCCAGCAGTTTAGACAGGGGGTTCTACGAGCAGTACTTC. This encodes CASSLDRGFYEQYF.